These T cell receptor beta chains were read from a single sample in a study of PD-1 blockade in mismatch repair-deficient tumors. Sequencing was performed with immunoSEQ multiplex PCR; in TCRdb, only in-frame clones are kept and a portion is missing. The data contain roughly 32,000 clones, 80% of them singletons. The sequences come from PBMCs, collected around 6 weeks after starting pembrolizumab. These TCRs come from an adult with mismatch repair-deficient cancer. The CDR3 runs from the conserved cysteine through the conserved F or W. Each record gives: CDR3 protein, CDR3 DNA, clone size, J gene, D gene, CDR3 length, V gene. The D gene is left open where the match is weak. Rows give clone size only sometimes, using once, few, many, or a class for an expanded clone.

CASRAGNSGANVLTF | TGTGCCAGCAGGGCGGGGAACTCTGGGGCCAACGTCCTGACTTTC | . | TRBJ2-6 | . | 15 | TRBV6-1
CASSPTGVAVKTYEQYF | TGTGCCAGCAGTCCGACCGGGGTGGCGGTAAAGACCTACGAGCAGTACTTC | . | TRBJ2-7 | . | 17 | TRBV28
CASSVGGHHYNSPLHF | TGTGCCAGCAGCGTAGGAGGACATCACTATAATTCACCCCTCCACTTT | . | TRBJ1-6 | . | 16 | TRBV9
CASSLTSGESTDTQYF | TGTGCCAGCAGCCTGACTAGCGGGGAAAGCACAGATACGCAGTATTTT | . | TRBJ2-3 | TRBD2 | 16 | TRBV9
CSARDTGYTF | TGCAGTGCTAGGGACACTGGCTACACCTTC | . | TRBJ1-2 | . | 10 | TRBV20-1
CASSLQDGYEQYF | TGCGCCAGCAGCTTACAGGACGGGTACGAGCAGTACTTC | few | TRBJ2-7 | . | 13 | TRBV5-1
CASSLAGMNTEAFF | TGTGCCAGCAGCTTGGCGGGGATGAACACTGAAGCTTTCTTT | . | TRBJ1-1 | . | 14 | TRBV5-4
CANGQGQETQYF | TGTGCCAACGGACAGGGACAAGAGACCCAGTACTTC | . | TRBJ2-5 | TRBD1 | 12 | TRBV10-3
CASSIHGGSEQYF | TGTGCCAGCAGCATCCACGGGGGATCGGAACAGTACTTC | . | TRBJ2-7 | . | 13 | TRBV28
CASSLVSPGELFF | TGTGCCAGCAGCTTAGTTAGTCCCGGGGAGCTGTTTTTT | . | TRBJ2-2 | . | 13 | TRBV7-2
CASNRDIHTGELFF | TGTGCCAGCAACCGGGACATACACACCGGGGAGCTGTTTTTT | . | TRBJ2-2 | . | 14 | TRBV6-5
CASSPPPRNEQFF | TGCGCCAGCAGCCCCCCACCCAGGAATGAGCAGTTCTTC | . | TRBJ2-1 | . | 13 | TRBV4-1
CAIRTGEWREQYF | TGTGCCATCCGCACCGGGGAGTGGAGGGAGCAGTACTTC | . | TRBJ2-7 | . | 13 | TRBV10-3
CASSRQGFAYNEQFF | TGTGCCAGCAGCCGACAGGGGTTCGCCTACAATGAGCAGTTCTTC | once | TRBJ2-1 | TRBD1 | 15 | TRBV28
CASSFEGTEAFF | TGTGCCAGCAGCTTTGAGGGTACTGAAGCTTTCTTT | . | TRBJ1-1 | . | 12 | TRBV7-2
CASSHYTSGAYEQYF | TGTGCCAGCAGCCATTACACTAGCGGAGCTTACGAGCAGTACTTC | . | TRBJ2-7 | TRBD2 | 15 | TRBV14
CASSLAGAGSKDEQYF | TGCGCCAGCAGCTTGGCGGGAGCGGGATCAAAAGACGAGCAGTACTTC | few | TRBJ2-7 | TRBD2 | 16 | TRBV5-1
CASSTQGTGGEKLFF | TGCGCCAGCAGCACACAGGGGACAGGGGGGGAAAAACTGTTTTTT | . | TRBJ1-4 | TRBD1 | 15 | TRBV5-1
CASSLGQEGITTEAFF | TGTGCCAGCAGCCTGGGACAGGAAGGAATTACGACTGAAGCTTTCTTT | . | TRBJ1-1 | TRBD1 | 16 | TRBV4-2
CASSIDNAGGPGNEQFF | TGTGCCAGTAGTATAGATAATGCGGGAGGGCCAGGGAATGAGCAGTTCTTC | . | TRBJ2-1 | TRBD2 | 17 | TRBV19
CASSSPSGRFF | TGTGCCAGTAGTTCCCCTTCAGGGAGGTTCTTT | . | TRBJ1-1 | . | 11 | TRBV19
CASSYGGGDQPQHF | TGCGCCAGCAGCTACGGGGGAGGGGATCAGCCCCAGCATTTT | . | TRBJ1-5 | . | 14 | TRBV5-1
CASREGQGVSDEQFF | TGTGCCAGCAGGGAGGGGCAGGGGGTCAGCGATGAGCAGTTCTTC | . | TRBJ2-1 | . | 15 | TRBV7-2
CASPRVDGYTF | TGTGCCAGCCCCAGGGTGGATGGCTACACCTTC | . | TRBJ1-2 | . | 11 | TRBV2
CASSINRDAGYTF | TGTGCCAGTAGTATCAACAGGGACGCTGGCTACACCTTC | few | TRBJ1-2 | . | 13 | TRBV19
CASAGGSAPYEQYF | TGTGCCAGCGCGGGGGGGTCTGCCCCCTACGAGCAGTACTTC | . | TRBJ2-7 | TRBD2 | 14 | TRBV6-1
CASSEDRVPRQPQHF | TGTGCCAGCAGCGAGGACAGGGTACCGCGGCAGCCCCAGCATTTT | few | TRBJ1-5 | TRBD1 | 15 | TRBV5-8
CASSIGLRHSGNTIYF | TGTGCCAGCAGCATTGGACTGAGACACTCTGGAAACACCATATATTTT | . | TRBJ1-3 | . | 16 | TRBV13
CASSLRAGRMGETQYF | TGTGCCAGCAGCTTACGAGCGGGGAGGATGGGAGAGACCCAGTACTTC | . | TRBJ2-5 | TRBD2 | 16 | TRBV7-9
CAAKAGGYTEAFF | TGTGCCGCAAAGGCAGGGGGGTACACTGAAGCTTTCTTT | . | TRBJ1-1 | TRBD1 | 13 | TRBV10-3
CASSGRQGVYEQYF | TGTGCCAGCTCAGGACGACAGGGGGTCTACGAGCAGTACTTC | . | TRBJ2-7 | TRBD1 | 14 | TRBV18
CASSLRGQRGGGELFF | TGTGCCAGCAGCTTAAGGGGCCAGCGGGGAGGCGGGGAGCTGTTTTTT | . | TRBJ2-2 | TRBD2 | 16 | TRBV7-3
CATSRGGQGGTDTQYF | TGTGCCACCAGCAGAGGGGGACAGGGGGGTACAGATACGCAGTATTTT | . | TRBJ2-3 | TRBD1 | 16 | TRBV15